This T cell receptor (beta chain) came from a study of blood T cell repertoires in COVID-19. In the study overall: COVID-19 samples collected from the United States, Italy and Spain covered acute and convalescent phases.

The CDR3 totals 14 residues. Looked up from germline, CDR1 is SGHRS and CDR2 is YFSETQ. The ends were cut back, 4 bases at V and 10 bases at J, with 20 bases in the middle. Authors' data handling: It was from reference gene primer amplification that nucleated cell counts were estimated. TCRdb's copy holds only in-frame clones and misses some; the assay was immunoSEQ multiplex PCR. V and J calls plus clone size are reproduced from that table; the DNA served to infer D and trimming. The sample contains under 350,000 clones, 85% to 90% of which appear only once. This clone was detected only once. This chain joins TRBV5-1 and TRBJ1-1, with a tentative D call TRBD1 (5 bases). Sequencing was done on a sample of peripheral blood. This clonotype was obtained from a man between 65 and 85 years old with acute or convalescent COVID-19. The CDR3 DNA follows: TGCGCCAGCAGCCCCGAGGCCAGGGAGGGGAGAGCTTTCTTT. Protein product: CASSPEAREGRAFF.